Listed below are T cell receptor beta chains from one sample, sequenced in a study of blood T cell repertoires in COVID-19. TCRdb's table, derived via immunoSEQ multiplex PCR, lists solely in-frame clones and lacks some. The data show roughly 430,000 clones, about 88% seen once. Sequencing used PBMCs or T cells enriched from blood (not recorded which). Every receptor here comes from a young woman who had been exposed to COVID-19. Both conserved end residues are part of each CDR3. The order of the fields is clone size, J gene, D gene, V gene, CDR3 protein, CDR3 DNA. The D gene is left open where the match is weak. Not all rows give a size; the values are once, few, many and, for expanded clones, a class.

clone size: NA; J gene: TRBJ2-7; D gene: NA; V gene: TRBV10-2; CDR3 protein: CASSAQIIIYEQYF; CDR3 DNA: TGCGCCAGCAGTGCTCAGATTATAATCTACGAGCAGTACTTC
clone size: once; J gene: TRBJ2-3; D gene: TRBD1; V gene: TRBV18; CDR3 protein: CASSLGQGTDTQYF; CDR3 DNA: TGTGCCAGCTCACTGGGACAGGGGACAGATACGCAGTATTTT
clone size: NA; J gene: TRBJ2-3; D gene: TRBD2; V gene: TRBV5-1; CDR3 protein: CASSQIPGLAGGSTDTQYF; CDR3 DNA: TGCGCCAGCAGCCAGATTCCGGGACTAGCGGGGGGATCAACAGATACGCAGTATTTT
clone size: NA; J gene: TRBJ2-1; D gene: TRBD1; V gene: TRBV27; CDR3 protein: CASRTGGNEQFF; CDR3 DNA: TGTGCCAGCAGAACAGGGGGCAATGAGCAGTTCTTC
clone size: once; J gene: TRBJ1-2; D gene: TRBD1; V gene: TRBV12-3/TRBV12-4; CDR3 protein: CASRGDSFGYTF; CDR3 DNA: TGTGCCAGCAGGGGGGACAGTTTTGGCTACACCTTC
clone size: few; J gene: TRBJ2-1; D gene: TRBD2; V gene: TRBV28; CDR3 protein: CASSRLAGDYNEQFF; CDR3 DNA: TGTGCCAGCAGCCGACTAGCGGGAGATTACAATGAGCAGTTCTTC
clone size: NA; J gene: TRBJ1-2; D gene: TRBD1; V gene: TRBV27; CDR3 protein: CASSTNRGPYFGYTF; CDR3 DNA: TGTGCCAGCAGTACCAACAGGGGGCCCTACTTTGGCTACACCTTC
clone size: NA; J gene: TRBJ1-1; D gene: NA; V gene: TRBV2; CDR3 protein: CAGEGNRVAPGRAFF; CDR3 DNA: TGTGCCGGGGAAGGAAACAGGGTGGCACCGGGACGAGCTTTCTTT
clone size: NA; J gene: TRBJ1-1; D gene: NA; V gene: TRBV4-1; CDR3 protein: CASSLTDRNTEAFF; CDR3 DNA: TGCGCCAGCAGCCTAACGGACAGGAACACTGAAGCTTTCTTT
clone size: NA; J gene: TRBJ2-7; D gene: TRBD2; V gene: TRBV13; CDR3 protein: CASSLFKAGDYEQYF; CDR3 DNA: TGTGCCAGCAGCTTATTTAAGGCGGGAGATTACGAGCAGTACTTC
clone size: NA; J gene: TRBJ2-7; D gene: TRBD2; V gene: TRBV19; CDR3 protein: CASSIGTGAGGGEQYF; CDR3 DNA: TGTGCCAGTAGTATAGGAACGGGAGCGGGAGGTGGCGAGCAGTACTTC
clone size: NA; J gene: TRBJ1-5; D gene: TRBD1; V gene: TRBV27; CDR3 protein: CASRTQGQDHQPQHF; CDR3 DNA: TGTGCCAGCAGGACTCAGGGACAGGACCATCAGCCCCAGCATTTT
clone size: NA; J gene: TRBJ2-7; D gene: TRBD1; V gene: TRBV6-5; CDR3 protein: CASTSPGTGDYEQYF; CDR3 DNA: TGTGCCAGCACCTCTCCCGGGACAGGGGACTACGAGCAGTACTTC
clone size: NA; J gene: TRBJ1-3; D gene: TRBD1; V gene: TRBV29-1; CDR3 protein: CSVSQTGSSGNTIYF; CDR3 DNA: TGCAGCGTCTCCCAGACAGGGAGCTCTGGAAACACCATATATTTT
clone size: NA; J gene: TRBJ2-7; D gene: NA; V gene: TRBV18; CDR3 protein: CASSQNTGNEQYF; CDR3 DNA: TGTGCCAGCTCACAAAACACGGGAAACGAGCAGTACTTC
clone size: NA; J gene: TRBJ2-1; D gene: TRBD1; V gene: TRBV6-2/TRBV6-3; CDR3 protein: CASSYLIQGLSYNEQFF; CDR3 DNA: TGTGCCAGCAGTTATTTGATACAGGGGCTCTCCTACAATGAGCAGTTCTTC
clone size: NA; J gene: TRBJ1-5; D gene: TRBD1; V gene: TRBV25-1; CDR3 protein: CASSRTGTGYNQPQHF; CDR3 DNA: TGTGCCAGCAGCCGAACCGGGACAGGGTACAATCAGCCCCAGCATTTT
clone size: NA; J gene: TRBJ2-7; D gene: NA; V gene: TRBV5-1; CDR3 protein: CASSFGLNYEQYF; CDR3 DNA: TGCGCCAGCAGCTTCGGGTTGAACTACGAGCAGTACTTC
clone size: NA; J gene: TRBJ1-6; D gene: NA; V gene: TRBV5-5; CDR3 protein: CASSFGGTVNSPLHF; CDR3 DNA: TGTGCCAGCAGCTTTGGGGGGACGGTGAATTCACCCCTCCACTTT
clone size: NA; J gene: TRBJ2-1; D gene: NA; V gene: TRBV11-3; CDR3 protein: CASSPTNSYNEQFF; CDR3 DNA: TGTGCCAGCAGCCCCACTAACTCCTACAATGAGCAGTTCTTC
clone size: NA; J gene: TRBJ2-1; D gene: NA; V gene: TRBV9; CDR3 protein: CASSVALADHNEQFF; CDR3 DNA: TGTGCCAGCAGCGTAGCGCTAGCAGATCACAATGAGCAGTTCTTC
clone size: NA; J gene: TRBJ2-3; D gene: NA; V gene: TRBV12-3/TRBV12-4; CDR3 protein: CASSLSLDTQYF; CDR3 DNA: TGTGCCAGCAGCCTGAGCCTGGATACGCAGTATTTT
clone size: NA; J gene: TRBJ1-1; D gene: NA; V gene: TRBV5-8; CDR3 protein: CASTLNQGRAEAFF; CDR3 DNA: TGTGCCAGCACCCTAAACCAGGGAAGGGCTGAAGCTTTCTTT
clone size: NA; J gene: TRBJ2-1; D gene: TRBD2; V gene: TRBV18; CDR3 protein: CASSPPEWQGARLAGGPGYNEQFF; CDR3 DNA: TGTGCCAGCTCACCACCGGAGTGGCAGGGGGCTCGACTAGCGGGAGGGCCTGGCTACAATGAGCAGTTCTTC
clone size: few; J gene: TRBJ1-5; D gene: NA; V gene: TRBV19; CDR3 protein: CASSLSRDKTVRSNQPQHF; CDR3 DNA: TGTGCCAGTAGCCTGAGCCGGGACAAAACAGTGCGTAGCAATCAGCCCCAGCATTTT
clone size: NA; J gene: TRBJ2-7; D gene: NA; V gene: TRBV28; CDR3 protein: CASPRYYEQYF; CDR3 DNA: TGTGCCAGTCCCAGGTACTACGAGCAGTACTTC
clone size: few; J gene: TRBJ2-7; D gene: TRBD1; V gene: TRBV19; CDR3 protein: CASSTDRTYYEQYF; CDR3 DNA: TGTGCCAGTTCGACGGACAGGACATATTACGAGCAGTACTTC
clone size: NA; J gene: TRBJ1-2; D gene: TRBD1; V gene: TRBV6-6; CDR3 protein: CASSSLGQGHYGYTF; CDR3 DNA: TGTGCCAGCAGTTCCCTAGGACAGGGACACTATGGCTACACCTTC